The rows below give T cell receptor beta chains drawn from one sample of a study of shared clonotypes between healthy human individuals. Method: immunoSEQ multiplex PCR; TCRdb's copy keeps in-frame clones and lacks some. The table records about 2 million clones, approximately 94% of them present only once. Sample: naive CD8+ T cells sorted from blood. These receptors came from a man between 18 and 35 years old in good health. The CDR3 runs from the conserved cysteine through the conserved F or W. The D gene is left open where the match is weak. The size entry is marked missing in some rows and otherwise reads once, few, many or a size class.

J: TRBJ2-1
V: TRBV19
D: NA
size: NA
CDR3: CASSIGYTEQFF
DNA: TGTGCCAGTAGTATAGGGTATACTGAGCAGTTCTTC

J: TRBJ1-5
V: TRBV9
D: TRBD1
size: once
CDR3: CASSPGQGINQPQHF
DNA: TGTGCCAGCAGCCCCGGACAGGGTATCAATCAGCCCCAGCATTTT

J: TRBJ2-5
V: TRBV6-5
D: TRBD1
size: NA
CDR3: CASSLQGFQETQYF
DNA: TGTGCCAGCAGTTTACAGGGGTTCCAGGAGACCCAGTACTTC

J: TRBJ1-5
V: TRBV4-1
D: NA
size: NA
CDR3: CASSQETGSVQPQHF
DNA: TGCGCCAGCAGCCAAGAAACAGGAAGTGTTCAGCCCCAGCATTTT

J: TRBJ2-3
V: TRBV9
D: NA
size: NA
CDR3: CASSVVGRDTQYF
DNA: TGTGCCAGCAGCGTAGTTGGGAGAGATACGCAGTATTTT

J: TRBJ1-1
V: TRBV7-9
D: NA
size: NA
CDR3: CASSLAAGNFAEAFF
DNA: TGTGCCAGCAGCTTAGCAGCGGGGAATTTCGCTGAAGCTTTCTTT

J: TRBJ2-7
V: TRBV28
D: TRBD2
size: NA
CDR3: CASSSAGARREQYF
DNA: TGTGCCAGCAGTTCAGCGGGAGCCAGACGCGAGCAGTACTTC

J: TRBJ2-1
V: TRBV6-1
D: NA
size: NA
CDR3: CASWKGPSYNEQFF
DNA: TGTGCCAGTTGGAAGGGGCCCTCCTACAATGAGCAGTTCTTC

J: TRBJ2-1
V: TRBV29-1
D: NA
size: NA
CDR3: CSVEVLGVSYNEQFF
DNA: TGCAGCGTTGAGGTGCTGGGTGTCTCCTACAATGAGCAGTTCTTC

J: TRBJ2-7
V: TRBV4-1
D: TRBD1
size: NA
CDR3: CASSHHLGQGSYEQYF
DNA: TGCGCCAGCAGCCACCATCTCGGACAGGGAAGCTACGAGCAGTACTTC

J: TRBJ1-1
V: TRBV11-2
D: TRBD1
size: NA
CDR3: CASSWGTGIGAFF
DNA: TGTGCCAGCAGCTGGGGGACAGGGATTGGAGCTTTCTTT

J: TRBJ2-3
V: TRBV19
D: TRBD2
size: NA
CDR3: CASSIVGGSTDTQYF
DNA: TGTGCCAGTAGTATAGTCGGGGGGAGCACAGATACGCAGTATTTT

J: TRBJ1-2
V: TRBV28
D: NA
size: few
CDR3: CASSFNSLYGYTF
DNA: TGTGCCAGCAGTTTTAACAGCCTCTATGGCTACACCTTC

J: TRBJ2-7
V: TRBV20-1
D: NA
size: NA
CDR3: CSATTGEEYF
DNA: TGCAGTGCTACTACAGGGGAGGAGTACTTC

J: TRBJ2-3
V: TRBV7-2
D: TRBD1
size: NA
CDR3: CASSTRTGGTDTQYF
DNA: TGTGCCAGCAGCACTCGGACAGGAGGCACAGATACGCAGTATTTT

J: TRBJ2-7
V: TRBV29-1
D: TRBD1
size: NA
CDR3: CSVRTGSTYEQYF
DNA: TGCAGCGTCCGGACAGGGAGCACCTACGAGCAGTACTTC

J: TRBJ2-2
V: TRBV6-4
D: NA
size: NA
CDR3: CASSLKTHTGTGELFF
DNA: TGTGCCAGCAGTTTAAAGACTCACACAGGGACGGGGGAGCTGTTTTTT

J: TRBJ2-1
V: TRBV9
D: NA
size: NA
CDR3: CASSPPLPSSYNEQFF
DNA: TGTGCCAGCAGCCCCCCGTTACCGAGCTCCTACAATGAGCAGTTCTTC

J: TRBJ2-1
V: TRBV9
D: NA
size: NA
CDR3: CASSVDLGLGNEQFF
DNA: TGTGCCAGCAGCGTAGATCTAGGTCTTGGCAATGAGCAGTTCTTC

J: TRBJ1-1
V: TRBV25-1
D: NA
size: NA
CDR3: CASSLSRNTEAFF
DNA: TGTGCCAGCAGTCTCAGCCGAAACACTGAAGCTTTCTTT

J: TRBJ2-7
V: TRBV27
D: TRBD1
size: NA
CDR3: CASRDIGTGFHEQYF
DNA: TGTGCCAGCAGGGACATCGGGACAGGGTTCCACGAGCAGTACTTC

J: TRBJ2-1
V: TRBV13
D: TRBD2
size: NA
CDR3: CASRGLAGVNEQFF
DNA: TGTGCCAGCAGGGGACTAGCGGGAGTAAATGAGCAGTTCTTC

J: TRBJ2-3
V: TRBV13
D: NA
size: once
CDR3: CASSPGGSSTDTQYF
DNA: TGTGCCAGCAGCCCCGGAGGCAGCAGCACAGATACGCAGTATTTT

J: TRBJ2-6
V: TRBV27
D: NA
size: NA
CDR3: CASRPGVGANVLTF
DNA: TGTGCCAGTCGACCAGGGGTTGGGGCCAACGTCCTGACTTTC

J: TRBJ2-1
V: TRBV4-1
D: NA
size: NA
CDR3: CASSYSASEQFF
DNA: TGCGCCAGCAGCTATTCAGCTTCTGAGCAGTTCTTC

J: TRBJ2-7
V: TRBV10-3
D: NA
size: once
CDR3: CAISESITLQQPLYEQYF
DNA: TGTGCCATCAGTGAGTCGATAACTTTACAGCAACCTCTGTACGAGCAGTACTTC

J: TRBJ2-7
V: TRBV6-1
D: TRBD2
size: NA
CDR3: CAIQAERGRSYEQYF
DNA: TGTGCCATACAAGCGGAGCGGGGGCGCTCCTACGAGCAGTACTTC

J: TRBJ2-2
V: TRBV4-1
D: NA
size: NA
CDR3: CASSHQGSGELFF
DNA: TGCGCCAGCAGCCACCAGGGCTCCGGGGAGCTGTTTTTT

J: TRBJ2-7
V: TRBV9
D: NA
size: once
CDR3: CASSAQGYEQYF
DNA: TGTGCCAGCAGCGCTCAGGGCTACGAGCAGTACTTC

J: TRBJ2-7
V: TRBV4-1
D: NA
size: NA
CDR3: CASSQGPNREQYF
DNA: TGCGCCAGCAGCCAAGGGCCCAACCGCGAGCAGTACTTC

J: TRBJ1-5
V: TRBV6-1
D: NA
size: NA
CDR3: CASSALKQGGNQPQHF
DNA: TGTGCCAGCAGTGCTCTAAAACAGGGTGGAAATCAGCCCCAGCATTTT

J: TRBJ1-2
V: TRBV7-9
D: NA
size: NA
CDR3: CASSSSFKGEGDRDGYTF
DNA: TGTGCCAGCAGCTCTAGCTTCAAGGGGGAGGGGGATCGAGATGGCTACACCTTC

J: TRBJ2-7
V: TRBV7-2
D: TRBD1
size: NA
CDR3: CASSQRGTGGFYEQYF
DNA: TGTGCCAGCAGCCAAAGAGGGACAGGGGGCTTCTACGAGCAGTACTTC

J: TRBJ2-5
V: TRBV10-2
D: TRBD1
size: NA
CDR3: CASSSGTGGLFETQYF
DNA: TGCGCCAGCAGTTCTGGGACAGGGGGCTTATTTGAGACCCAGTACTTC

J: TRBJ2-2
V: TRBV27
D: TRBD1
size: NA
CDR3: CASSPQGVQYTGELFF
DNA: TGTGCCAGCAGTCCACAGGGGGTTCAATACACCGGGGAGCTGTTTTTT

J: TRBJ2-7
V: TRBV27
D: NA
size: NA
CDR3: CASSLSTWGSEQYF
DNA: TGTGCCAGCAGTTTATCGACATGGGGCTCCGAGCAGTACTTC

J: TRBJ1-5
V: TRBV2
D: NA
size: NA
CDR3: CASSYGTPNQPQHF
DNA: TGTGCCAGCAGCTATGGGACCCCCAATCAGCCCCAGCATTTT

J: TRBJ2-7
V: TRBV2
D: NA
size: once
CDR3: CASSELGLEQYF
DNA: TGTGCCAGCAGTGAATTGGGGCTCGAGCAGTACTTC

J: TRBJ2-3
V: TRBV27
D: NA
size: NA
CDR3: CASSLGHSDTQYF
DNA: TGTGCCAGCAGTTTGGGCCACTCAGATACGCAGTATTTT

J: TRBJ2-7
V: TRBV27
D: TRBD1
size: NA
CDR3: CASSTDRGHYEQYF
DNA: TGTGCCAGCAGTACGGACAGGGGGCACTACGAGCAGTACTTC